This TCR beta chain was captured in a study of T cells after yellow fever vaccination. Findings and limits, study-wide: A small proportion of clonotypes was detected in both the CD4 and CD8 compartments. At less than 97% for CD4 and about 87% for CD8, most primary-vaccination clones showed up again after the booster.

Trimming cost V 1 base and J 2 bases, with 5 bases left between them. The germline V gene has CDR1 SGHTA and CDR2 FQGTGA. CDR3 length: 13 amino acids. Each CDR3 protein is one row after TCRdb ran MiXCR on the 5' RACE reads. Of around 360,000 distinct CDR3 sequences listed, under 14% are singletons. This clonotype was recorded many times. Its specificity is not known. The chain couples TRBV7-3 to TRBJ2-5; D is uncertain. The sample was PBMCs, taken on the day of the first yellow fever vaccination. This sequence originates from a man in his late teens or twenties who received the YFV17D yellow fever vaccine. CDR3 sequence: CASSLSRQETQYF. The CDR3, as DNA: TGTGCCAGCAGCTTAAGCAGGCAAGAGACCCAGTACTTC. The variable domain in full, completed from reference TRBV7-3 and TRBJ2-5, reads GAGVSQTPSNKVTEKGKYVELRCDPISGHTALYWYRQSLGQGPEFLIYFQGTGAADDSGLPNDRFFAVRPEGSVSTLKIQRTERGDSAVYLCASSLSRQETQYFGPGTRLLVL.